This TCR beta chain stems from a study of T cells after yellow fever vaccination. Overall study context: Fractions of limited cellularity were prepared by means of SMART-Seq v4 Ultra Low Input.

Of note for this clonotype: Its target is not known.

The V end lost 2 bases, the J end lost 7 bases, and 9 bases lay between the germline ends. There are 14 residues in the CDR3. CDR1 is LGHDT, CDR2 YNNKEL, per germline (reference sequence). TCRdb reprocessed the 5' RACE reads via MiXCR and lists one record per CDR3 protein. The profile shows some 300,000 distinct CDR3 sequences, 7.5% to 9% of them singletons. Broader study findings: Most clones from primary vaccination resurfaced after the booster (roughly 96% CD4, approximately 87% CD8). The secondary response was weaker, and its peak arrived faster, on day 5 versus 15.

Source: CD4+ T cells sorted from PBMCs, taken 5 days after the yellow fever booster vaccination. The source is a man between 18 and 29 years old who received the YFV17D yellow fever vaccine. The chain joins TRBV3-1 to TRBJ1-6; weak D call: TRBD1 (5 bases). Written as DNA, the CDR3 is TGTGCCAGCAGCCAACAGGGTAAAAATTCACCCCTCCACTTT. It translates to CASSQQGKNSPLHF.